The source of this TCR beta chain is a study of cytomegalovirus exposure and HLA in healthy donors. Amplification used 60 Vbeta primers and 13 Jbeta primers. Using immunoSEQ multiplex PCR, the repertoire was profiled, and TCRdb retains in-frame clones only, with some absent. The sample includes approximately 250,000 clones, around 80% seen only once; the top ten take about 0.45%. The germline gives CDR1 SGHNT, CDR2 YENEEA. This CDR3 region has 13 residues. With V trimmed by 5 bases and J by 7 bases, 7 bases remained unmatched. The sequence was collected from a boy aged 5-17 years in good health and CMV-seronegative. The chain is built from TRBV11-3 and TRBJ1-2, with 7 positions matching TRBD1. Material for sequencing was PBMCs. DNA of the CDR3: TGTGCCAGCAGCCCCGACAGGGTCAGTGGCTACACCTTC. Translation: CASSPDRVSGYTF.